This TCR beta chain was sequenced during a study of T cells in Graves' hyperthyroidism and ophthalmopathy. The source material, RNA transcripts, was used to amplify TCR beta CDR3 regions. The HTBI primer set drove a first-round RT-PCR of the TCR CDR3. TCRdb ran MiXCR on the multiplex PCR reads and lists one entry per CDR3 protein. Among 600,000 to 850,000 distinct CDR3 sequences listed, about 19% were seen once. CDR3 length equals 16 residues. V was clipped by 0 bases and J by 6 bases; unmatched bases: 12. CDR1 SQVTM and CDR2 ANQGSEA come from the germline V gene. Sequencing was carried out using blood. The sequence was collected from a woman between 50 and 59 years old with Graves' hyperthyroidism that later progressed to Graves' ophthalmopathy. V gene TRBV29-1 combines with J gene TRBJ1-2; 8 bases are shared with TRBD1. Here the CDR3 reads CSVEDPVVARGHGYTF. The CDR3, as DNA: TGCAGCGTTGAAGATCCCGTAGTTGCCAGGGGGCATGGCTACACCTTC. The entire variable domain, with the rest obtained from reference TRBV29-1 and TRBJ1-2, is as follows: SAVISQKPSRDICQRGTSLTIQCQVDSQVTMMFWYRQQPGQSLTLIATANQGSEATYESGFVIDKFPISRPNLTFSTLTVSNMSPEDSSIYLCSVEDPVVARGHGYTFGSGTRLTVV.